The TCR beta chain under discussion was sequenced for a study of shared clonotypes between healthy human individuals. Only CD45RO-negative cells positively selected for CCR7 counted as naive CD8 cells, so terminally differentiated effector memory CD45RA+ cells were excluded. Sequencing was performed with immunoSEQ multiplex PCR; in TCRdb, only in-frame clones are kept and a portion is missing. The table has over 800,000 clones, about 92% seen once. CDR3 length: 15 amino acids. Between the trimmed V and J ends, which lost 2 bases and 4 bases, there was a span of 9 bases. Germline V gene data show CDR1 as MNHEY and CDR2 as SMNVEV (reference sequence).

The sequenced sample consisted of naive CD8+ T cells sorted from blood. This clonotype was sampled from a man between 25 and 39 years old in good health. The V and J genes are TRBV27 and TRBJ2-6, with no clear D. The CDR3: CASSLSRSGANVLTF. DNA for the CDR3: TGTGCCAGCAGTTTAAGTAGGTCCGGGGCCAACGTCCTGACTTTC. The variable domain in full, with the rest retrieved from reference TRBV27 and TRBJ2-6, is EAQVTQNPRYLITVTGKKLTVTCSQNMNHEYMSWYRQDPGLGLRQIYYSMNVEVTDKGDVPEGYKVSRKEKRNFPLILESPSPNQTSLYFCASSLSRSGANVLTFGAGSRLTVL.